This paragraph reports one TCR beta chain. Its matching antigen is unknown. These data originate in a study of shared clonotypes between healthy human individuals. Several immunoSEQ plates held equal portions of the genomic DNA taken from each subset. Assay used: immunoSEQ multiplex PCR; TCRdb lists only in-frame clones, some missing. The sample holds under 600,000 clones, more than 95% seen once. The study's findings and limits: Although depth was large, rarefaction showed that sequencing of the sorted subsets was incomplete.

The CDR3 length is 13 residues. The germline V and J ends were trimmed by 4 bases and 4 bases, with 8 bases remaining between them. Germline CDR1 and CDR2: SEHNR and FQNEAQ (reference sequence). This sequence joins TRBV7-9 and TRBJ1-3; weak D call: TRBD1 (5 bases). This TCR derives from a young woman in good health. Sequenced: naive CD4+ T cells sorted from blood. The subset here: CD45RA+ positively selected. CDR3 nucleotide sequence: TGTGCCAGCAGCTCCGGGACCGGAAACACCATATATTTT. Translating it yields CASSSGTGNTIYF.